Shown below are 24 T cell receptor beta chains from a single sample sequenced in a study of shared clonotypes between healthy human individuals. TCRdb's copy holds only in-frame clones and misses some; the assay was immunoSEQ multiplex PCR. The data show about a million clones, roughly 80% seen once. Sequencing was carried out using memory CD4+ T cells sorted from blood. Sample subset: CD45RA-negative fraction. The receptor set was obtained from a man between 18 and 35 years old in good health.

The chain combines TRBV9 with TRBJ2-1; no clear D. The CDR3 covers 13 residues. The V gene lost 0 bases and the J gene lost 6 bases, with 7 bases spanning the gap. Germline CDR1 reads SGDLS; CDR2 reads YYNGEE. CDR3 sequence reads: CASSVGVTNEQFF. The CDR3 DNA sequence: TGTGCCAGCAGCGTAGGCGTCACCAATGAGCAGTTCTTC.

This clone was found once. The V call is TRBV6-4, the J call TRBJ2-1; 7 nucleotides align to TRBD1. The trim removed 9 bases at V and 8 bases at J, leaving 16 bases unmatched. Germline V lookup: CDR1 MRHNA, CDR2 SNTAGT. The CDR3 spans 15 residues. The CDR3 protein is CARSRGQGDRDEQFF. In DNA form, the CDR3 reads TGTGCCAGAAGTCGAGGGCAGGGGGATAGAGATGAGCAGTTCTTC.

This clone was counted only a few times. The chain uses TRBV5-6 and TRBJ2-5; 10 positions agree with TRBD2. This CDR3 is built from 17 residues. The ends lost 5 bases at V and 0 bases at J; junction bases unmatched: 10. Germline CDR1 and CDR2: SGHDT and YYEEEE. CDR3 DNA: TGTGCCAGCAGTTACCAATCTAGCGGGGGATACCAAGAGACCCAGTACTTC. Translation gives CASSYQSSGGYQETQYF.

The chain carries TRBV10-3 and TRBJ1-6, with a possible D match to TRBD1 (6 bases). The CDR3 covers 14 residues. The germline gives CDR1 ENHRY, CDR2 SYGVKD. V shed 3 bases and J shed 5 bases, with 8 bases lying between them. The CDR3, as DNA: TGTGCCATCAGTGAAGCAGGGGATAATTCACCCCTCCACTTT. This translates into CAISEAGDNSPLHF.

The chain is built from TRBV7-2 and TRBJ2-1; perhaps TRBD2 as D (6 bases). The CDR3 runs to 13 residues. Germline-derived CDR1 and CDR2 are SGHTA and FQGNSA. V lost 7 bases to trimming and J lost 15 bases, with 22 bases between them. As DNA, the CDR3 is TGTGCCAGCACCCTAACCGCCGGGGGTCCGGCGTTCTTC. This encodes CASTLTAGGPAFF.

CDR3 nucleotide sequence: TGCAGCGCTGCCGACTACAATGAGCAGTTCTTC. Amino acid sequence: CSAADYNEQFF. The chain is built from TRBV29-1 and TRBJ2-1; no reliable D call. Germline CDR1 and CDR2: SQVTM and ANQGSEA. The CDR3 sequence is 11 residues long. V shed 7 bases and J shed 3 bases, with 7 bases lying between them.

The chain carries TRBV10-3 and TRBJ1-5; D ambiguous. The CDR3 has 15 amino acids. The V end was cut by 2 bases, the J end by 2 bases, with 10 bases between. The V gene's germline CDR1 is ENHRY and CDR2 SYGVKD. The CDR3 DNA sequence: TGTGCCATCAGTGAGACCCGAGGTGGCAATCAGCCCCAGCATTTT. This encodes CAISETRGGNQPQHF.

This clone occurred a few times. This sequence joins TRBV9 and TRBJ1-2; D is uncertain. V was trimmed by 4 bases and J by 8 bases, leaving 15 bases between them. The CDR3 spans 13 residues. CDR1 and CDR2 from the germline V gene are SGDLS and YYNGEE. CDR3 in amino acids: CASSPVPLSGYTF. Here the CDR3 DNA reads TGTGCCAGCAGCCCCGTACCACTGTCGGGCTACACCTTC.

This sequence joins TRBV20-1 and TRBJ2-1; D is unresolved. This CDR3 spans 11 amino acids. Germline lookup yields CDR1 DFQATT and CDR2 SNEGSKA (reference sequence). V lost 6 bases to trimming and J lost 12 bases, with 15 bases between them. In DNA form, the CDR3 reads TGCAGTGCGTACATCGGTGGTGCGCAGTTCTTC. Translated, it gives CSAYIGGAQFF.

The rearrangement uses TRBV7-2 and TRBJ2-7; 8 nucleotides match TRBD1. The CDR3 sequence is 13 residues long. J was trimmed by 2 bases and V by 5 bases; bases with no gene match: 2. Germline V gene lookup returns CDR1 SGHTA and CDR2 FQGNSA. The CDR3 sequence is CASSHRGAYEQYF. The CDR3 DNA is TGTGCCAGCAGCCACAGGGGGGCCTACGAGCAGTACTTC.

The chain uses TRBV2 and TRBJ2-3, with D possibly matching TRBD1 (7 bases). Germline V lookup: CDR1 SNHLY, CDR2 FYNNEI. V lost 7 bases and J lost 0, with 17 bases in between. The CDR3 totals 16 residues. CDR3 sequence reads: CASTQGGGPSTDTQYF. The DNA of the CDR3 is TGTGCCAGCACCCAGGGGGGCGGCCCTAGCACAGATACGCAGTATTTT.

The chain carries TRBV11-1 and TRBJ2-1; D perhaps matches TRBD1 (7 bases). Trimming stripped 6 bases from V and 1 base from J, with 10 bases between. Germline lookup yields CDR1 SGHAT and CDR2 FQDESV (reference sequence). This CDR3 is 14 amino acids long. The CDR3 loop reads CASRGGQSYNEQFF. The CDR3 region has the DNA TGTGCCAGCAGGGGGGGACAGTCCTACAATGAGCAGTTCTTC.

The V and J genes are TRBV4-1 and TRBJ1-4, with TRBD1 as a possible D gene (6 bases). The length of the CDR3 is 15 residues. CDR1 and CDR2 (germline): MGHRA, YSYEKL. Trimming took 3 bases from V and 4 from J, leaving 12 bases between them. DNA of the CDR3: TGCGCCAGCAGCCAGATGACAGGCCTTAATGAAAAACTGTTTTTT. This translates into CASSQMTGLNEKLFF.

The table lists this clone with many counts. The CDR3 region is CASSRDRSNPYEQYF. In DNA, the CDR3 is TGTGCCAGCAGTAGGGACAGATCAAACCCCTACGAGCAGTACTTC. The chain joins TRBV2 to TRBJ2-7, with 7 bases matching TRBD1. V lost 5 bases, J lost 2 bases, and 9 bases stayed unmatched. This CDR3 contains 15 residues. Germline V CDR1 and CDR2: SNHLY, FYNNEI.

A word on this clone: A much larger clonotype is one base distant, so this may be a read error. Here the CDR3 DNA reads TGTGCCAGCTCCTATAATGAAAAACTGTTTTTT. This sequence encodes CASSYNEKLFF. The chain has TRBV18 and TRBJ1-4; D call uncertain. From germline, CDR1 is KGHSH and CDR2 LQKENI. Trimming cost V 6 bases and J 4 bases, with 3 bases left between them. The CDR3 loop spans 11 amino acids.

This sequence joins TRBV27 and TRBJ1-2; D is possibly TRBD1 (6 bases). Germline V CDR1 and CDR2: MNHEY, SMNVEV (reference sequence). This CDR3 has 14 amino acids. The V end was cut by 6 bases, the J end by 11 bases, with 22 bases between. CDR3 residues: CASSPGANSGRYTF. The CDR3 DNA sequence: TGTGCCAGCAGCCCGGGGGCAAACAGCGGTCGATACACCTTC.

The chain uses TRBV19 and TRBJ1-5; possibly TRBD1 for D (6 bases). Germline CDR1 is LNHDA and CDR2 is SQIVND (reference sequence). The V end was cut by 6 bases, the J end by 0 bases, with 12 bases between. This CDR3 contains 15 residues. CDR3 region: CASRRSGDSNQPQHF. The CDR3 DNA reads as TGTGCCAGTAGGAGGTCAGGGGATAGCAATCAGCCCCAGCATTTT.

V usage is TRBV5-8 and J usage is TRBJ1-5, with 11 bases that match TRBD1. CDR3 length equals 16 residues. Germline V gene sequence: CDR1 SGHTS, CDR2 YDEGEE. V shed 2 bases and J 6 bases; nucleotides not matched to a gene: 7. The CDR3 is CASSFTGQGAGQPQHF. The CDR3 DNA follows: TGTGCCAGCAGCTTCACCGGACAGGGGGCAGGTCAGCCCCAGCATTTT. The whole variable domain, filled in from reference TRBV5-8 and TRBJ1-5, reads EAGVTQSPTHLIKTRGQQATLRCSPISGHTSVYWYQQALGLGLQFLLWYDEGEERNRGNFPPRFSGRQFPNYSSELNVNALELEDSALYLCASSFTGQGAGQPQHFGDGTRLSIL.

This rearrangement joins TRBV12-5 to TRBJ1-5; 9 bases align to TRBD1. Germline V lookup: CDR1 LGHNT, CDR2 FRNRAP. After removal of 1 base from V and 6 bases from J, the junction contained 4 bases not matched to a gene. The CDR3 spans 15 residues. CDR3: CASGLGQGEGQPQHF. In nucleotides, the CDR3 is TGTGCTAGTGGTTTGGGACAGGGGGAGGGTCAGCCCCAGCATTTT.

This chain uses TRBV10-3 with TRBJ2-1; 9 bases are a match to TRBD2. This CDR3 has 15 residues. The ends lost 4 bases at V and 2 bases at J; junction bases unmatched: 3. The germline gives CDR1 ENHRY, CDR2 SYGVKD. The CDR3 protein is CAISVTSGTYNEQFF. The CDR3, as DNA: TGTGCCATCAGTGTGACTAGCGGAACCTACAATGAGCAGTTCTTC.

The genes are TRBV11-2 and TRBJ2-5; D ambiguous. Germline CDR1 is SGHAT and CDR2 is FQNNGV. The CDR3 contains 15 residues. V was cut by 0 bases and J by 5 bases, with 13 bases left in between. In DNA, the CDR3 is TGTGCCAGCAGCTTAGAGGGTAGGGCTCAGGAGACCCAGTACTTC. Residues: CASSLEGRAQETQYF. Variable domain in full (rest from reference TRBV11-2 and TRBJ2-5): EAGVAQSPRYKIIEKRQSVAFWCNPISGHATLYWYQQILGQGPKLLIQFQNNGVVDDSQLPKDRFSAERLKGVDSTLKIQPAKLEDSAVYLCASSLEGRAQETQYFGPGTRLLVL.

The chain links TRBV5-1 to TRBJ1-2; D is unclear. V was trimmed by 0 bases and J by 4 bases, leaving 7 bases between them. Germline CDR1 is SGHRS and CDR2 is YFSETQ. This CDR3 is 13 amino acids long. The CDR3 coding sequence is TGCGCCAGCAGCTTGGGATCGGCCTATGGCTACACCTTC. Translating gives CASSLGSAYGYTF.

The chain employs TRBV2 and TRBJ2-7; D is perhaps TRBD1 (5 bases). Trimming left V 5 bases short and J 4 bases short, with 24 bases between. Germline loops: CDR1 SNHLY, CDR2 FYNNEI. The CDR3 runs 17 residues. CDR3 region: CASSPPQGVRVQYEQYF. In DNA, the CDR3 is TGTGCCAGCAGTCCCCCCCAAGGGGTTCGAGTTCAATACGAGCAGTACTTC.

The chain has TRBV7-6 and TRBJ2-1, with 12 bases fitting TRBD2. The V and J ends lost 5 bases and 4 bases, in that order; junction bases with no gene match: 3. Per germline, CDR1 SGHVS and CDR2 FNYEAQ. The CDR3 extends over 15 amino acids. CDR3 nucleotide sequence: TGTGCCAGCAGCGCTACTAGCGGGGGGTACAATGAGCAGTTCTTC. Translation gives CASSATSGGYNEQFF.